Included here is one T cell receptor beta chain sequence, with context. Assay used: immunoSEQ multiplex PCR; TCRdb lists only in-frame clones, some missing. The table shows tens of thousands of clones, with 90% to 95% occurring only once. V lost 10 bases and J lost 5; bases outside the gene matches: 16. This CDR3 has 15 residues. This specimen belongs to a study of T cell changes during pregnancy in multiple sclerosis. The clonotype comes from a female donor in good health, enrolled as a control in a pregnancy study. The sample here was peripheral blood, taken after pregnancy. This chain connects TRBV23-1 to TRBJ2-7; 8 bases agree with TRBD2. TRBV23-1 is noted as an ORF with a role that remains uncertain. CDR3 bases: TGCGCCACCAAACAAGCCGGGCGGGGGGACCACGAGCAGTACTTC. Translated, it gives CATKQAGRGDHEQYF.